Reported below is one T cell receptor (beta chain). Antigen: not known. The data were obtained in a study of T cell repertoires in cytomegalovirus infection. Germline V gene lookup returns CDR1 ENHRY and CDR2 SYGVKD. The ends lost 7 bases at V and 5 bases at J; junction bases unmatched: 9. This CDR3 is 15 amino acids long. MiXCR, run by TCRdb on the reads, gives a single entry per CDR3 protein. The table lists 250,000 to 300,000 distinct CDR3 sequences, about 25% of them singletons. Findings and limits, study-wide: Based on cumulative public TCR beta family frequency, carriers of CMV plus the relevant HLA were identified. There were HLA-C-restricted CMV-specific TCR beta clonotypes dominating the ex vivo response.

The V call is TRBV10-3, the J call TRBJ2-3; 10 nucleotides line up with TRBD1. Input material: PBMCs. This sequence was found in a human donor in good health (CMV status not recorded). Some clones in this sample may be carry-over from other donors' samples. The CDR3 DNA follows: TGTGCCATCACCGGGGGACAGGGGCTCGGAGATACGCAGTATTTT. It encodes CAITGGQGLGDTQYF.